The T cell receptor (beta chain) under discussion was sequenced for a study of Ad26.COV2.S vaccination and SARS-CoV-2 variants. Background on the study: Intramuscular Ad26.COV2.S doses were given once or twice, 56 days apart.

The treatment is: some 20 received Ad26.COV2.S at low or high dose, single or two shots; roughly five received placebo; per-sample allocation not given. Specimens were obtained on day 63 following the first vaccine or placebo injection. In Boston, an adult donor aged 18-55 years took part. Study-level findings and limits: Spike-specific TCR breadth in vaccine recipients exceeded that seen in placebo recipients. TCR breadth and depth estimates may have understated total T cell responses.

Germline CDR1 reads MNHEY; CDR2 reads SMNVEV (reference sequence). The CDR3 is 12 amino acids. V dropped 5 bases and J dropped 5 bases, with 7 bases sitting between them. In the case of this clone: Its antigen remains unknown.

Assay: immunoSEQ multiplex PCR; the TCRdb copy retains only in-frame clones and omits some. This sample has some 420,000 clones, with 85% to 90% found just once. This specimen consisted of peripheral blood, obtained in a trial of Ad26.COV2.S vaccine versus placebo. This TCR derives from a person between 18 and 65 years old who received the Ad26.COV2.S COVID-19 vaccine or a placebo. The chain links TRBV27 to TRBJ2-1; unclear D gene. The CDR3 here is CASSSMDNEQFF. As DNA, the CDR3 is TGTGCCAGCAGTAGTATGGACAATGAGCAGTTCTTC.